These 24 T cell receptor beta chains were sequenced from one sample in a study of read filtering for tumor transcriptome and immune sequencing. From 400 to 450 ng of RNA, a library with molecular barcoded alpha/delta and beta/gamma adaptors was made. MiXCR, applied by TCRdb to the reads, yields one record per CDR3 protein. Altogether approximately 150,000 distinct CDR3 sequences are present, under 15% being singletons, with the ten largest covering just under 8.5%. Sequenced input: a population of CD138-negative cells sorted from bone marrow. The source is a donor at least 40 years old with multiple myeloma.

Concerning this clonotype: Given a much more abundant clone one base away, this may be a read error. V and J are TRBV15 and TRBJ1-4, with D uncertain. Germline CDR1 is LNHNV and CDR2 is YYDKDF (reference sequence). The CDR3 sequence is 13 residues long. CDR3 bases: TGTGCCACCAGCAGAAATCGTAATGAAAAACGGTTTTTT. Protein product: CATSRNRNEKRFF.

The gene calls are TRBV6-2 or TRBV6-3 and TRBJ2-1, with 10 bases aligning to TRBD2. CDR1 MNHEY and CDR2 SVGEGT come from the germline V gene. The CDR3 extends over 16 amino acids. J lost 10 bases, V lost 4 bases, and 13 bases had no gene match. The chain's CDR3 is CASSSASGRTRDEQFF. CDR3 in DNA: TGTGCCAGCAGTTCGGCTAGCGGGAGAACAAGAGACGAGCAGTTCTTC.

Comments on this clonotype: A much larger clone lies one base from this, so it may be a read error. The J gene is TRBJ2-7, the V gene TRBV4-3, with D hard to call. Per the germline V gene, CDR1 is LGHNA and CDR2 is YSLEER. V was pared by 0 bases and J by 4 bases, with 13 bases between. CDR3 size: 15 residues. The CDR3 nucleotides read TGCGCCAGCAGCCAAGATATAGAGTCTGGGTACGAGCAGTACTTC. Protein: CASSQDIESGYEQYF.

This clonotype was counted many times. J is TRBJ2-1 and V is TRBV5-4; 8 nucleotides line up with TRBD2. The CDR3 totals 14 residues. The J segment lost 7 bases and the V segment lost 0 bases, leaving 3 bases of the junction unmatched. The germline CDR1 and CDR2 sequences are SGHNT and YYREEE (reference sequence). The CDR3 sequence: CASSLEGLVNEQFF. CDR3 sequence (DNA): TGTGCCAGCAGCTTGGAGGGACTAGTAAATGAGCAGTTCTTC.

For this clonotype: A read error is possible here, since a much larger clone lies one base away. The chain has TRBV7-9 and TRBJ2-3; the D gene is possibly TRBD2 (6 bases). In germline, CDR1 is SEHNR, CDR2 FQNEAQ (reference sequence). Deletions cut 1 base from V and 8 bases from J, with 16 bases between. This CDR3 is built from 15 residues. The CDR3 DNA sequence: TGTGCCAGCAGCTTAGTATCTTATTGGGGAGGTACGCAGTATTTT. This codes for CASSLVSYWGGTQYF.

This clonotype was observed a handful of times. The rearrangement links TRBV6-2 or TRBV6-3 to TRBJ2-5; D may be TRBD1 or TRBD2 (5 bases each). The CDR3 loop spans 16 amino acids. V was clipped by 3 bases and J by 3 bases, with 17 bases between them. Per germline, CDR1 MNHEY and CDR2 SVGEGT. The CDR3 DNA reads as TGTGCCAGCAGTTATGGGATCGGGGCGGCGGAAGAGACCCAGTACTTC. Translated, it gives CASSYGIGAAEETQYF.

The sample holds many counts of this clonotype. V is TRBV5-4 and J is TRBJ2-1, with D possibly matching TRBD2 (6 bases). V shed 0 bases and J shed 2 bases, with 12 bases lying between them. The germline CDR1 and CDR2 sequences are SGHNT and YYREEE (reference sequence). The CDR3 contains 16 residues. This CDR3 is CASSLDSGLTYNEQFF. In nucleotides, the CDR3 is TGTGCCAGCAGCTTGGACTCGGGACTTACCTACAATGAGCAGTTCTTC. The full variable domain, with the rest looked up from reference TRBV5-4 and TRBJ2-1, is ETGVTQSPTHLIKTRGQQVTLRCSSQSGHNTVSWYQQALGQGPQFIFQYYREEENGRGNFPPRFSGLQFPNYSSELNVNALELDDSALYLCASSLDSGLTYNEQFFGPGTRLTVL.

On this clonotype: A much larger clone lies one base from this, so it may be a read error. This chain uses TRBV14 with TRBJ2-1; D uncertain. Deletions cut 3 bases from V and 14 bases from J, with 14 bases between. The CDR3 covers 12 residues. Germline values: CDR1 SGHDN, CDR2 FVKESK. Here the CDR3 reads CASSQSVLWKFF. The CDR3 DNA reads as TGTGCCAGCAGCCAGTCTGTGCTCTGGAAGTTCTTC.

This clonotype was picked up many times. CDR3 nucleotides: TGTGCCAGCAGCCGCCGAACGACGGAGAAAGGATACAATGAGCAGTTCTTC. Its translation: CASSRRTTEKGYNEQFF. The chain joins TRBV3-1 to TRBJ2-1; D is uncertain. The V and J ends lost 4 bases and 4 bases respectively, with 20 bases between them. The CDR3 extends over 17 amino acids. Germline CDR1 is LGHDT and CDR2 is YNNKEL (reference sequence).

V is TRBV7-2 and J is TRBJ1-2; D is undetermined. V was trimmed by 5 bases and J by 5 bases, leaving 12 bases between them. The CDR3 totals 13 residues. Germline CDR1 and CDR2: SGHTA and FQGNSA. The CDR3 spells CASSPFREYGYTF. CDR3 nucleotides: TGTGCCAGCAGCCCTTTTAGGGAGTATGGCTACACCTTC.

In DNA form, the CDR3 reads TGTGCCAGCAGCTCCTCCGGGGGGTCCGAGCAGTACTTC. Its translation: CASSSSGGSEQYF. The V and J genes are TRBV7-6 and TRBJ2-7; TRBD2 matches at 7 bases. CDR1 and CDR2 from the germline V gene are SGHVS and FNYEAQ. The CDR3 spans 13 residues. V lost 4 bases and J lost 6; bases outside the gene matches: 6.

This chain connects TRBV14 to TRBJ2-3; D unresolved. Deletions cut 0 bases from V and 2 bases from J, with 9 bases between. This CDR3 has 15 residues. The germline V gene has CDR1 SGHDN and CDR2 FVKESK. The CDR3 loop is CASSQEKGVTDTQYF. The DNA of the CDR3 is TGTGCCAGCAGCCAAGAAAAGGGCGTCACAGATACGCAGTATTTT. Filled out from reference TRBV14 and TRBJ2-3, the complete variable domain reads EAGVTQFPSHSVIEKGQTVTLRCDPISGHDNLYWYRRVMGKEIKFLLHFVKESKQDESGMPNNRFLAERTGGTYSTLKVQPAELEDSGVYFCASSQEKGVTDTQYFGPGTRLTVL.

A remark on this clonotype: Likely a read error: the CDR3 ends without its conserved phenylalanine or tryptophan. The J gene is TRBJ2-2, the V gene TRBV29-1; 8 bases line up with TRBD2. CDR1 and CDR2 (germline): SQVTM, ANQGSEA. V dropped 4 bases and J dropped 2; count of bases not matched to a gene: 6. This CDR3 contains 15 residues. Written as DNA, the CDR3 is TGCAGCGTTGTAACTAGCGGAATTAACACCGGGGAGCTGTTTTTA. Translated, it gives CSVVTSGINTGELFL.

This clonotype showed up just a few times. The chain joins TRBV20-1 to TRBJ1-5; 12 nucleotides align to TRBD1. Germline assignment: CDR1 DFQATT and CDR2 SNEGSKA (reference sequence). This CDR3 has 14 amino acids. V lost 6 bases and J lost 6; bases outside the gene matches: 6. The CDR3: CSAGGQGAGQPQHF. CDR3 sequence (DNA): TGCAGTGCAGGGGGACAGGGGGCTGGTCAGCCCCAGCATTTT.

This clonotype was seen many times. J is TRBJ2-1 and V is TRBV5-4, with D perhaps TRBD2 (5 bases). The V end lost 4 bases, the J end lost 6 bases, and 11 bases lay between the germline ends. Germline V gene sequence: CDR1 SGHNT, CDR2 YYREEE (reference sequence). The CDR3 has 13 amino acids. CDR3 nucleotide sequence: TGTGCCAGCAGCCCCCGGAGGCCCAATGAGCAGTTCTTC. It translates to CASSPRRPNEQFF.

This clonotype was detected only a few times. V is TRBV19 and J is TRBJ2-3; 11 bases match TRBD2. In germline, CDR1 is LNHDA, CDR2 SQIVND (reference sequence). Unmatched junction bases numbered 4, after V lost 4 bases and J lost 4 bases. CDR3 size: 15 residues. CDR3 protein: CASSKTSGSADTQYF. The CDR3 DNA follows: TGTGCCAGTAGTAAAACTAGCGGGAGTGCAGATACGCAGTATTTT. Combining the CDR3 with reference TRBV19 and TRBJ2-3 gives the whole variable domain DGGITQSPKYLFRKEGQNVTLSCEQNLNHDAMYWYRQDPGQGLRLIYYSQIVNDFQKGDIAEGYSVSREKKESFPLTVTSAQKNPTAFYLCASSKTSGSADTQYFGPGTRLTVL.

This clonotype was observed at least ten times. The chain links TRBV12-3 or TRBV12-4 to TRBJ2-5, with 13 bases identical to TRBD2. The CDR3 loop spans 14 amino acids. Trimming removed 6 bases from V and 4 bases from J; junction bases left unmatched: 2. CDR3: CASSRTSGRETQYF. CDR3 sequence (DNA): TGTGCCAGCAGCCGGACTAGCGGGAGAGAGACCCAGTACTTC.

This clonotype has at least ten counts. The chain combines TRBV18 with TRBJ2-7; 14 bases match TRBD2. Germline assignment: CDR1 KGHSH and CDR2 LQKENI. J lost 1 base, V lost 6 bases, and 5 bases had no gene match. The CDR3 covers 16 residues. In DNA, the CDR3 is TGTGCCAGCTCTCGGACTAGCGGGAGGAAGTCCTACGAGCAGTACTTC. Translating it yields CASSRTSGRKSYEQYF.

Points on this clonotype: A read error is likely, as this CDR3 ends without the conserved phenylalanine or tryptophan. The V call is TRBV6-6, the J call TRBJ1-6, with 8 bases that match TRBD1. The germline V gene has CDR1 MNHNY and CDR2 SVGAGI (reference sequence). V shed 6 bases, J shed 4 bases, and the junction held 5 bases outside the gene matches. The CDR3 totals 15 residues. The CDR3 here is CASRPQGAYNSPLHL. CDR3 nucleotide sequence: TGTGCCAGCAGACCCCAGGGGGCTTATAATTCACCCCTCCACCTT.

This clonotype was counted at least ten times. The chain combines TRBV18 with TRBJ2-2; D call uncertain. Between the trimmed V and J ends, which lost 4 bases and 6 bases, there was a span of 6 bases. From germline, CDR1 is KGHSH and CDR2 LQKENI. The length of the CDR3 is 12 residues. CDR3 protein: CASSRDAGELFF. CDR3 in DNA: TGTGCCAGCTCACGGGATGCCGGGGAGCTGTTTTTT.

This clonotype was counted at least ten times. The chain combines TRBV20-1 with TRBJ2-2, with a tentative D call TRBD2 (7 bases). The CDR3 consists of 14 residues. Trimming removed 3 bases from V and 6 bases from J, with 14 bases in between. Germline CDR1 and CDR2: DFQATT and SNEGSKA (reference sequence). CDR3 DNA sequence: TGCAGTGCTAGCCCGTGGGGGGGCGCCGGGGAGCTGTTTTTT. Protein product: CSASPWGGAGELFF.

This clonotype was seen ten or more times. The chain employs TRBV10-3 and TRBJ2-1; tentatively, D is TRBD1 or TRBD2 (5 bases each). Between the trimmed V and J ends, which lost 10 bases and 0 bases, there was a span of 19 bases. The CDR3 is made up of 16 amino acids. Per the germline V gene, CDR1 is ENHRY and CDR2 is SYGVKD. In DNA, the CDR3 is TGTGCCACCCGGACAATTTCGGGGAACTCCTACAATGAGCAGTTCTTC. This codes for CATRTISGNSYNEQFF.

This clonotype was detected a few times. This may come from a read error, since a much larger clone is one base off. For the CDR3, the DNA is TGTGCCAGCAGCCAAGTGGTGTGGGAGGGCAATGAAAAACTGTTTTTT. Encoded protein: CASSQVVWEGNEKLFF. The V call is TRBV4-2, the J call TRBJ1-4; no firm D call. This CDR3 is built from 16 residues. V shed 1 base and J shed 5 bases, with 14 bases lying between them. CDR1 and CDR2 from the germline V gene are LGHNA and YNFKEQ.

Of note for this clonotype: A far larger clone is just one base off, so this is likely a read error. The rearrangement links TRBV7-2 to TRBJ2-1; D gene uncertain. The V gene's germline CDR1 is SGHTA and CDR2 FQGNSA. V shed 3 bases and J shed 8 bases, with 14 bases lying between them. The CDR3 extends over 14 amino acids. CDR3 DNA: TGTGCCAGCAGCTTGGCCCAGACGTACCATGAGCAGTTCTTC. Residues: CASSLAQTYHEQFF. Variable domain in full (rest from reference TRBV7-2 and TRBJ2-1): GAGVSQSPSNKVTEKGKDVELRCDPISGHTALYWYRQSLGQGLEFLIYFQGNSAPDKSGLPSDRFSAERTGGSVSTLTIQRTQQEDSAVYLCASSLAQTYHEQFFGPGTRLTVL.